These 21 T cell receptor beta chains originate from one sample sequenced in a study of T cell changes during pregnancy in multiple sclerosis. Sequenced by immunoSEQ multiplex PCR; TCRdb stores in-frame clones only, minus some. The table records some 40,000 clones, about nine tenths of them present only once. Sequences were derived from CD4+ T cells from peripheral blood mononuclear cells, sampled in the first trimester of pregnancy. These receptors were collected from a female donor with multiple sclerosis, enrolled in a pregnancy study.

This chain connects TRBV2 to TRBJ1-5, with 9 bases fitting TRBD1. This CDR3 has 15 residues. From germline, CDR1 is SNHLY and CDR2 FYNNEI. V gave up 7 bases and J gave up 1 base; unmatched junction bases: 5. CDR3 in amino acids: CASKGQGLSNQPQHF. The CDR3 DNA follows: TGTGCCAGCAAAGGACAGGGGTTGAGCAATCAGCCCCAGCATTTT.

The CDR3 sequence: CSVVGTVYNEQFF. The CDR3, as DNA: TGCAGCGTTGTCGGGACTGTCTACAATGAGCAGTTCTTC. V gene TRBV29-1 combines with J gene TRBJ2-1; D might be TRBD2 (6 bases). Germline CDR1 SQVTM, CDR2 ANQGSEA. This CDR3 has 13 amino acids. Trimming cost V 4 bases and J 3 bases, with 10 bases left between them.

The chain joins TRBV5-1 to TRBJ2-3; D might be TRBD2 (6 bases). This CDR3 is built from 14 residues. Trimming pared 2 bases from V and 4 bases from J, leaving 11 bases between. Germline CDR1 and CDR2: SGHRS and YFSETQ. For the CDR3, the DNA is TGCGCCAGCAGCTTCCCGGGGGAGGCAGATACGCAGTATTTT. This encodes CASSFPGEADTQYF.

V gene TRBV10-3 combines with J gene TRBJ2-7, with a weak D call TRBD1 (6 bases). CDR3 size: 14 residues. V was cut by 0 bases and J by 3 bases, with 9 bases left in between. Germline values: CDR1 ENHRY, CDR2 SYGVKD. The chain's CDR3 is CAISESLGGYEQYF. The CDR3 coding sequence is TGTGCCATCAGTGAGTCGCTAGGGGGCTACGAGCAGTACTTC.

V is TRBV4-2 and J is TRBJ2-5; 7 nucleotides match TRBD2. The length of the CDR3 is 16 residues. V lost 1 base, J lost 4 bases, and 9 bases stayed unmatched. The germline CDR1 and CDR2 sequences are LGHNA and YNFKEQ. The CDR3 loop reads CASSQVGGGVPETQYF. The CDR3 region has the DNA TGTGCCAGCAGCCAAGTGGGGGGGGGAGTGCCAGAGACCCAGTACTTC.

This chain uses TRBV9 with TRBJ2-5, with 10 positions matching TRBD1. The CDR3 length is 14 residues. The V and J ends lost 4 bases and 4 bases, in that order; junction bases with no gene match: 4. The germline CDR1 and CDR2 sequences are SGDLS and YYNGEE. The CDR3 DNA reads TGTGCCAGCAGCACCGGACAGGGGGGAGAGACCCAGTACTTC. It translates to CASSTGQGGETQYF.

The chain joins TRBV7-2 to TRBJ1-5; TRBD1 matches 8 bases. CDR1 and CDR2 from the germline V gene are SGHTA and FQGNSA. This CDR3 spans 16 amino acids. Losses at the gene ends were 5 bases for V and 1 base for J; bases not matched to a gene: 7. Here the CDR3 DNA reads TGTGCCAGCAGCCCGACAGGGGAAAGGAGCAATCAGCCCCAGCATTTT. It is translated as CASSPTGERSNQPQHF.

The CDR3 bases are TGTGCTAGTGGTTTAAGCCTGGCGGTCTATGGCTACACCTTC. Its translation is CASGLSLAVYGYTF. The chain joins TRBV12-5 to TRBJ1-2; no definite D call. CDR3 length: 14 residues. CDR1 LGHNT and CDR2 FRNRAP come from the germline V gene. Between the trimmed V and J ends, which lost 3 bases and 4 bases, there was a span of 12 bases. Combining the CDR3 with reference TRBV12-5 and TRBJ1-2 gives the whole variable domain DARVTQTPRHKVTEMGQEVTMRCQPILGHNTVFWYRQTMMQGLELLAYFRNRAPLDDSGMPKDRFSAEMPDATLATLKIQPSEPRDSAVYFCASGLSLAVYGYTFGSGTRLTVV.

The rearrangement joins TRBV18 to TRBJ1-4; D gene ambiguous. Trimming took off 4 bases at V and 4 bases at J, with 7 bases between the two ends. CDR3 length equals 13 residues. Germline values: CDR1 KGHSH, CDR2 LQKENI. CDR3 in amino acids: CASSLGSNEKLFF. The DNA of the CDR3 is TGTGCCAGCTCACTAGGGAGTAATGAAAAACTGTTTTTT. The full variable domain, completed using reference TRBV18 and TRBJ1-4, is NAGVMQNPRHLVRRRGQEARLRCSPMKGHSHVYWYRQLPEEGLKFMVYLQKENIIDESGMPKERFSAEFPKEGPSILRIQQVVRGDSAAYFCASSLGSNEKLFFGSGTQLSVL.

The chain links TRBV6-1 to TRBJ1-1, with 9 bases fitting TRBD1. The germline V gene encodes CDR1 MNHNS and CDR2 SASEGT. V shed 3 bases, J shed 4 bases, and the junction held 6 bases outside the gene matches. The CDR3 has 15 residues. CDR3 sequence reads: CASSEPGQGSTEAFF. Here the CDR3 DNA reads TGTGCCAGCAGTGAGCCAGGACAGGGGTCCACTGAAGCTTTCTTT.

DNA for the CDR3: TGTGCCAGCAGTGGAAGACAGGGGATAGAGGAAAAACTGTTTTTT. Its protein product is CASSGRQGIEEKLFF. This chain joins TRBV25-1 and TRBJ1-4; 8 bases are a match to TRBD1. Looked up from germline, CDR1 is MGHDK and CDR2 is SYGVNS. The length of the CDR3 is 15 residues. V gave up 4 bases and J gave up 8 bases; unmatched junction bases: 9.

The chain carries TRBV13 and TRBJ1-3; no clear D. The CDR3 loop spans 18 amino acids. V was cut by 5 bases and J by 1 base, with 21 bases left in between. The germline CDR1 and CDR2 sequences are PRHDT and FYEKMQ (reference sequence). DNA for the CDR3: TGTGCCAGCAGCCTAAGCGCGAAGACCAGCCTGTCTGGAAACACCATATATTTT. Protein: CASSLSAKTSLSGNTIYF.

This clone was counted a few times. The chain employs TRBV2 and TRBJ1-5, with TRBD1 identical over 8 bases. V lost 8 bases, J lost 6 bases, and 15 bases stayed unmatched. Germline lookup yields CDR1 SNHLY and CDR2 FYNNEI. The CDR3 runs to 16 residues. CDR3 residues: CASARGAGGVSQPQHF. The CDR3 DNA follows: TGTGCCAGCGCCCGAGGGGCAGGGGGCGTATCTCAGCCCCAGCATTTT.

V and J are TRBV18 and TRBJ2-5; no definite D call. This CDR3 comprises 13 residues. Germline V lookup: CDR1 KGHSH, CDR2 LQKENI. Trimming removed 5 bases from V and 3 bases from J, with 10 bases in between. The CDR3: CASSIGVEETQYF. CDR3 bases: TGTGCCAGCTCAATCGGTGTTGAAGAGACCCAGTACTTC. Full variable domain (outside the CDR3, taken from reference TRBV18 and TRBJ2-5): NAGVMQNPRHLVRRRGQEARLRCSPMKGHSHVYWYRQLPEEGLKFMVYLQKENIIDESGMPKERFSAEFPKEGPSILRIQQVVRGDSAAYFCASSIGVEETQYFGPGTRLLVL.

The chain carries TRBV4-3 and TRBJ2-4; the D is unclear. Trimming cost V 0 bases and J 1 base, with 16 bases left between them. CDR1 and CDR2 (germline): LGHNA, YSLEER. The CDR3 length is 18 residues. The CDR3 region has the DNA TGCGCCAGCAGCCAAGAGGTTCTGGGCATCTTCGCCAAAAACATTCAGTACTTC. Translation gives CASSQEVLGIFAKNIQYF.

J is TRBJ2-2 and V is TRBV6-4; perhaps TRBD2 as D (6 bases). The CDR3 contains 14 residues. V was pared by 4 bases and J by 3 bases, with 9 bases between. CDR1 and CDR2 (germline): MRHNA, SNTAGT. CDR3 amino acids: CASSGGDYTGELFF. The CDR3, as DNA: TGTGCCAGCAGTGGCGGGGATTACACCGGGGAGCTGTTTTTT.

The rearrangement joins TRBV13 to TRBJ1-6; perhaps TRBD1 as D (5 bases). V was cut by 5 bases and J by 10 bases, with 18 bases left in between. The CDR3 is made up of 15 amino acids. CDR1 and CDR2 from the germline V gene are PRHDT and FYEKMQ (reference sequence). DNA for the CDR3: TGTGCCAGCAGCCCGATATCAGGGTCCGGGTCACCCCTCCACTTT. As protein: CASSPISGSGSPLHF. The full variable domain, rest sourced from reference TRBV13 and TRBJ1-6, is AAGVIQSPRHLIKEKRETATLKCYPIPRHDTVYWYQQGPGQDPQFLISFYEKMQSDKGSIPDRFSAQQFSDYHSELNMSSLELGDSALYFCASSPISGSGSPLHFGNGTRLTVT.

This chain uses TRBV7-2 with TRBJ1-5, with 9 bases that match TRBD1. Germline loops: CDR1 SGHTA, CDR2 FQGNSA. V was pared by 1 base and J by 6 bases, with 7 bases of the junction left unmatched. The CDR3 contains 16 residues. The CDR3 DNA is TGTGCCAGCAGCTTAGAAGTGGGGACAGGGAGTCAGCCCCAGCATTTT. Protein sequence: CASSLEVGTGSQPQHF.

The chain recombines TRBV11-2 with TRBJ2-7; D unresolved. The germline gives CDR1 SGHAT, CDR2 FQNNGV. This CDR3 spans 15 amino acids. V shed 5 bases and J shed 3 bases, with 17 bases lying between them. This CDR3 reads CASSPDRSSGYEQYF. CDR3 nucleotides: TGTGCCAGCAGCCCAGACCGGAGTAGTGGCTACGAGCAGTACTTC.

The J gene is TRBJ2-7, the V gene TRBV19; D perhaps matches TRBD1 (6 bases). CDR1 is LNHDA, CDR2 SQIVND, per germline (reference sequence). Between the trimmed V and J ends, which lost 6 bases and 5 bases, there was a span of 20 bases. The CDR3 contains 15 residues. DNA for the CDR3: TGTGCCAGTAGCCCGATGACAGGTGGGACCAACGAGCAGTACTTC. Protein product: CASSPMTGGTNEQYF.

The gene calls are TRBV6-5 and TRBJ1-1; 8 bases fit TRBD1. V was pared by 6 bases and J by 5 bases, with 5 bases of the junction left unmatched. The CDR3 consists of 13 residues. Germline CDR1 MNHEY, CDR2 SVGAGI. CDR3 amino acids: CASSLQGETEAFF. Written as DNA, the CDR3 is TGTGCCAGCAGCCTACAGGGGGAGACTGAAGCTTTCTTT.